The 13 T cell receptor beta chains listed next were all sequenced from one sample in a study of CD8 T cells in Susac syndrome. With random hexamers, reverse transcription was performed on about 0.45 to 1 ug of RNA. TCRdb redid the calling of the immunoSEQ multiplex PCR reads with MiXCR, one entry per CDR3 protein. Of about 200,000 distinct CDR3 sequences in the sample, 85% to 95% are singletons; the top ten hold 0.082%. The sequencing sample was made of CD4+ T cells from PBMCs. The receptors here all came from a human donor with multiple sclerosis.

The genes are TRBV3-1 and TRBJ2-7; D gene unclear. This CDR3 has 12 residues. Germline V gives CDR1 LGHDT, CDR2 YNNKEL (reference sequence). Trimming pared 1 base from V and 5 bases from J, leaving 6 bases between. CDR3 protein: CASSQASNEQYF. CDR3 sequence (DNA): TGTGCCAGCAGCCAAGCGTCAAACGAGCAGTACTTC.

The chain links TRBV12-5 to TRBJ2-7; D is perhaps TRBD1 (6 bases). Germline CDR1 reads LGHNT; CDR2 reads FRNRAP. V shed 2 bases and J shed 5 bases, with 28 bases lying between them. The CDR3 runs 19 residues. CDR3 sequence: CASGLTGFGKQGLSNEQYV. The CDR3 region has the DNA TGTGCTAGTGGTTTGACAGGGTTCGGGAAGCAGGGGCTCTCTAACGAGCAGTACGTC.

This clonotype occurred once. The chain recombines TRBV11-2 with TRBJ1-2, with 11 bases identical to TRBD1. Unmatched junction bases numbered 2, after V lost 4 bases and J lost 4 bases. The CDR3 runs 14 residues. CDR1 SGHAT and CDR2 FQNNGV come from the germline V gene. The CDR3 DNA follows: TGTGCCAGCAGCTCCGGGACAGGGGGCTATGGCTACACCTTC. Amino acid sequence: CASSSGTGGYGYTF.

The chain carries TRBV5-5 and TRBJ2-7; D remains unclear. The V gene lost 1 base and the J gene lost 5 bases, with 10 bases spanning the gap. CDR1 and CDR2 (germline): SGHKS, YYEKEE (reference sequence). CDR3 size: 13 residues. The CDR3 nucleotides are TGTGCCAGCAGCTTGCGCCCGCTGAACGAGCAGTACGTC. Translated: CASSLRPLNEQYV.

This chain connects TRBV30 to TRBJ1-2, with 10 bases aligning to TRBD1. The CDR3 is 14 amino acids. V trimming: 5 bases; J trimming: 4 bases; junction bases outside the gene matches: 7. CDR1 and CDR2 from the germline V gene are GTSNPN and SVGIG (reference sequence). The CDR3 DNA reads TGTGCCTGGCGGGGACAGGGGTTCGGCTATGGCTACACCTTC. Amino acid sequence: CAWRGQGFGYGYTF.

This chain joins TRBV30 and TRBJ1-5, with D uncertain. Germline lookup yields CDR1 GTSNPN and CDR2 SVGIG (reference sequence). Trimming pared 2 bases from V and 0 bases from J, leaving 5 bases between. The CDR3 has 13 amino acids. CDR3 coding DNA: TGTGCCTGGAGTCCTTATAGCAATCAGCCCCAGCATTTT. Protein sequence: CAWSPYSNQPQHF.

The genes are TRBV12-3 or TRBV12-4 and TRBJ2-5, with unresolved D. The CDR3 spans 13 residues. Deletions cut 6 bases from V and 2 bases from J, with 10 bases between. CDR3 loop: CASSTPGQETQYF. For the CDR3, the DNA is TGTGCCAGCAGCACCCCAGGACAAGAGACCCAGTACTTC.

V usage is TRBV15 and J usage is TRBJ2-3; D not certain. The germline V and J ends were trimmed by 0 bases and 4 bases, with 8 bases remaining between them. In germline, CDR1 is LNHNV, CDR2 YYDKDF (reference sequence). This CDR3 spans 14 amino acids. As DNA, the CDR3 is TGTGCCACCAGCAGAGAAGTTTCCGCAGATACGCAGTATTTT. This codes for CATSREVSADTQYF.

V is TRBV10-3 and J is TRBJ2-7; TRBD1 matches at 9 bases. There are 15 residues in the CDR3. The J segment lost 6 bases and the V segment lost 0 bases, leaving 6 bases of the junction unmatched. CDR1 and CDR2 from the germline V gene are ENHRY and SYGVKD. The CDR3 region is CAISESGTGWREQYF. The CDR3 DNA sequence: TGTGCCATCAGTGAGTCGGGGACAGGGTGGCGCGAGCAGTACTTC.

This chain uses TRBV15 with TRBJ2-5; 13 bases are a match to TRBD2. The V segment lost 0 bases and the J segment 0 bases; nucleotides outside the gene matches: 7. The CDR3 covers 19 residues. Germline V lookup: CDR1 LNHNV, CDR2 YYDKDF (reference sequence). The CDR3, as DNA: TGTGCCACCAGCAGAGATCGGGGACTAGCGGGGCCGTACCAAGAGACCCAGTACTTC. Translation gives CATSRDRGLAGPYQETQYF.

The gene calls are TRBV12-3 or TRBV12-4 and TRBJ1-2; D unresolved. The CDR3 extends over 13 amino acids. V was clipped by 5 bases and J by 3 bases, with 10 bases between them. CDR3 bases: TGTGCCAGCAGTCCGGCCCGGGACTATGGCTACACCTTC. Protein: CASSPARDYGYTF.

This chain uses TRBV29-1 with TRBJ2-7, with a tentative D call TRBD1 (5 bases). There are 12 residues in the CDR3. V gave up 6 bases and J gave up 1 base, with 10 bases separating them. Germline V gives CDR1 SQVTM, CDR2 ANQGSEA. DNA of the CDR3: TGCAGCGTGTTGACAGTTTCCTACGAGCAGTACTTC. Translation: CSVLTVSYEQYF.

The chain recombines TRBV19 with TRBJ1-5, with D uncertain. Germline V gives CDR1 LNHDA, CDR2 SQIVND (reference sequence). This CDR3 region has 12 residues. Trimming stripped 5 bases from V and 7 bases from J, with 9 bases between. The CDR3 loop reads CASSGRDQPQHF. The DNA for the CDR3 is TGTGCCAGTAGTGGCAGAGACCAGCCCCAGCATTTT.